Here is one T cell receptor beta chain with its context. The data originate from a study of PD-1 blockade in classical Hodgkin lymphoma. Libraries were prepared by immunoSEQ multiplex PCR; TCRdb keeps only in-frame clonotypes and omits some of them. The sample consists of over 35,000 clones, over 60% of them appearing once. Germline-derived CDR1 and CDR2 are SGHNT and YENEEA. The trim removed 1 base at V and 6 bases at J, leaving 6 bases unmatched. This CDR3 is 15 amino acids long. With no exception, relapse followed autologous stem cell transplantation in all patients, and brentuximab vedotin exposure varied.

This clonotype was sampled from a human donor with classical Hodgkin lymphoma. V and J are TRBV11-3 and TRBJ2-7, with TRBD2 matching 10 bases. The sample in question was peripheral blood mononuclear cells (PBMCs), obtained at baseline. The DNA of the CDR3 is TGTGCCAGCAGCTTAGGATCTAGCGGGAGCATCGAGCAGTACTTC. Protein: CASSLGSSGSIEQYF.